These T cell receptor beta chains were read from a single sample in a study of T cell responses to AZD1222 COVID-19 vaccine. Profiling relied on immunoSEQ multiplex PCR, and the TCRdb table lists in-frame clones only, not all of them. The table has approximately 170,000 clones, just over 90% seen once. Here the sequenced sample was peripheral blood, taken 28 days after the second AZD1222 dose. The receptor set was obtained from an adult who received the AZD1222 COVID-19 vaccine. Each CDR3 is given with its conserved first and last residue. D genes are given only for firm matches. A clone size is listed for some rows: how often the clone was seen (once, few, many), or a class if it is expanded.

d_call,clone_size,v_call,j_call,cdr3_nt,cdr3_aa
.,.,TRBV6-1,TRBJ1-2,TGTGCCAGCAGTGAAAGCAGTTATGGCTACACCTTC,CASSESSYGYTF
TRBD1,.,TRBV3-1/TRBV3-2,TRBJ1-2,TGTGCCAGCAGCCGAGACGACAGGGGGGGCTACACCTTC,CASSRDDRGGYTF
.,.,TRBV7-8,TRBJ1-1,TGTGCCAGCAGCCCCCGACACAGGGATACTGAAGCTTTCTTT,CASSPRHRDTEAFF
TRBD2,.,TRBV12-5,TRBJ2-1,TGTGCTAGTGGCCCGGGACGGGGGGATTCGAGCTCCTACAATGAGCAGTTCTTC,CASGPGRGDSSSYNEQFF
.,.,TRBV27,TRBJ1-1,TGTGCCAGCAGGAAAGGGACACCAAACACTGAAGCTTTCTTT,CASRKGTPNTEAFF
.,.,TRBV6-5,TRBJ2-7,TGTGCCAGCAGCCAAACCACGGAAGAGCAGTACTTC,CASSQTTEEQYF
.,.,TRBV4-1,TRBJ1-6,TGCGCCAGCACCCGGGACACTAATTCACCCCTCCACTTT,CASTRDTNSPLHF
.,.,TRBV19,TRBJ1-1,TGTGCCAGTCGCGGGGCTTGGAACTTT,CASRGAWNF
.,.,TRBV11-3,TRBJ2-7,TGTGCCAGCAGCTGGACCGGGACCGATTTTCCCTACGAGCAGTACTTC,CASSWTGTDFPYEQYF
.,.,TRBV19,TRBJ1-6,TGTGCCAGTAGTATTCAGGGCGGGGATTCACCCCTCCACTTT,CASSIQGGDSPLHF
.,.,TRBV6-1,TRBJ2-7,TGTGCCAGCAGTGAAACGTCCCCCGGAGAGCAGTACTTC,CASSETSPGEQYF
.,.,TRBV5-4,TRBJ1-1,TGTGCCAGCAGGTCGAGAGGCCCAGGGGTAAGAACTGAAGCTTTCTTT,CASRSRGPGVRTEAFF
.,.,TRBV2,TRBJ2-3,TGTGCCAGCAGTAAGGCCATCCTCTTCACAGATACGCAGTATTTT,CASSKAILFTDTQYF
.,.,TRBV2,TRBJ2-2,TGTGCCAGCACCGAACTGGTATCCACCGGGGAGCTGTTTTTT,CASTELVSTGELFF
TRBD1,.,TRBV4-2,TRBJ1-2,TGTGCCAGCAGCCAACCTACAGGGGCGGAAAACTATGGCTACACCTTC,CASSQPTGAENYGYTF
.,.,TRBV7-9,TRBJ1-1,TGTGCCAGCAGCTTAAGGGCTGGGACTGAAGCTTTCTTT,CASSLRAGTEAFF
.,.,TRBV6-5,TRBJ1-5,TGTGCCAGCCGCGGACAGATCGATAGCAATCAGCCCCAGCATTTT,CASRGQIDSNQPQHF
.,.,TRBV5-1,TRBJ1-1,TGCGCCAGCAGCTTCGGATGGATGAACACTGAAGCTTTCTTT,CASSFGWMNTEAFF
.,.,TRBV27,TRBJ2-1,TGTGCCAGCAGTTTATACTCGTCTGTGGCCAATGAGCAGTTCTTC,CASSLYSSVANEQFF
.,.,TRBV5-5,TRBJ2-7,TGTGCCAGCAGCTTGGCGTCAGGATACGAGCAGTACTTC,CASSLASGYEQYF
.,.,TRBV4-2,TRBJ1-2,TGTGCCAGCAGCCACGACGAGAGCTACTATGGCTACACCTTC,CASSHDESYYGYTF
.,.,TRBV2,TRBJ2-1,TGTGCCAGCAGTAAATTACTAGTTCGTGAGCAGTTCTTC,CASSKLLVREQFF
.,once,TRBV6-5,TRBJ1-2,TGTGCCAGCAGTTACGACGGGGCGGGTGGCTACACCTTC,CASSYDGAGGYTF
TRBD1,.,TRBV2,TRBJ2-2,TGTGCCAGCAGACCCTCGGGGACAGAAGGATCTACCGGGGAGCTGTTTTTT,CASRPSGTEGSTGELFF
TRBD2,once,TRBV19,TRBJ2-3,TGTGCCAGTAGCCTACTAGCGGGGGGAGGTACAGATACGCAGTATTTT,CASSLLAGGGTDTQYF
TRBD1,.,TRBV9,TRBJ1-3,TGTGCCAGCAGCCCTCGGACAGGGGGCGACTCTGGAAACACCATATATTTT,CASSPRTGGDSGNTIYF
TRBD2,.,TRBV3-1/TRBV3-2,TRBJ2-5,TGTGCCAGCAGCCAAGAGTCTAGCGGGCAGCAAGAGACCCAGTACTTC,CASSQESSGQQETQYF
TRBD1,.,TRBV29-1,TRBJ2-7,TGCAGCGTAGGGGGCAGGGCCTACTACGAGCAGTACTTC,CSVGGRAYYEQYF
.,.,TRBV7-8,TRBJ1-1,TGTGCCAGCAGCTTAACTACAGGACCTAACACTGAAGCTTTCTTT,CASSLTTGPNTEAFF
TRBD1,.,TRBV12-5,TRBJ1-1,TGTGCTAGTGGGACGGCCGGGACAGCTGAAGCTTTCTTT,CASGTAGTAEAFF
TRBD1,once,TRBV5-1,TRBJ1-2,TGCGCCAGCAAGGACAGGGCTAACTATGGCTACACCTTC,CASKDRANYGYTF
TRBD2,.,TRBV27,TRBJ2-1,TGTGCCAGCAGTACCCGACTAGCGGGGGGACTAATTAGGCAGTTCTTC,CASSTRLAGGLIRQFF
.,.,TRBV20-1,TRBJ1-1,TGCAGTGCTAGTAGTTTTGAGGGCCGGTGGACTGAAGCTTTCTTT,CSASSFEGRWTEAFF
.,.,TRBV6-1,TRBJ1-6,TGTGCCAGCAGTGAGGGGCCCCTCCACTTT,CASSEGPLHF
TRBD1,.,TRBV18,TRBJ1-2,TGTGCCAGCTCACCGAGTAGGACAGGGGAAGGCTACACCTTC,CASSPSRTGEGYTF
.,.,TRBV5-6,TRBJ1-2,TGTGCCAGCAGCCCTTTAAGTGCAGACTATGGCTACACCTTC,CASSPLSADYGYTF